These 6 T cell receptor beta chains were sequenced from one sample in a study of T cell responses to AZD1222 COVID-19 vaccine (dated by TCRdb to the early 2020s). Interpreted using the paper, the time point label stands for: baseline before first vaccination. The library came from the immunoSEQ multiplex PCR assay. This immuneACCESS table, as held by TCRdb, lists in-frame sequences with V and J called but not all clones. Of the missing ones, under half trace to an unresolved V gene in checked studies; the others have no known cause. The sample profile shows about 130,000 clones; 88% of them were found once. The ten largest clonotypes hold under 9% of the sample. The source material was peripheral blood, sampled on day 0 of AZD1222 vaccination. The receptors were gathered from an adult in good health.

V gene TRBV3-1 (or the pseudogene TRBV3-2) combines with J gene TRBJ1-5; 7 nucleotides align to TRBD1. The CDR3 covers 15 residues. V shed 2 bases, J shed 3 bases, and the junction held 4 bases outside the gene matches. The germline V gene encodes CDR1 LGHDT and CDR2 YNNKEL (reference sequence). The chain's CDR3 is CASSQQGQHNQPQHF. CDR3 nucleotides: TGTGCCAGCAGCCAACAGGGACAGCACAATCAGCCCCAGCATTTT.

In this sample, this clone turned up a few times. The rearrangement joins TRBV6-4 to TRBJ2-2, with D unresolved. The germline gives CDR1 MRHNA, CDR2 SNTAGT. With 8 bases removed from V and 4 bases from J, the gap between germline ends came to 11 bases. The CDR3 loop spans 13 amino acids. CDR3 nucleotide sequence: TGTGCCAGCGGAGCACAGCGCACCGGGGAGCTGTTTTTT. This sequence encodes CASGAQRTGELFF.

A few counts support this clone. The rearrangement uses TRBV3-1 (or the pseudogene TRBV3-2) and TRBJ1-6; D not resolved. Germline V gene sequence: CDR1 LGHDT, CDR2 YNNKEL (reference sequence). The CDR3 is made up of 12 amino acids. V was pared by 3 bases and J by 12 bases, with 9 bases between. The CDR3 coding sequence is TGTGCCAGCAGCCAGCCATTAGGACCCCTCCACTTT. Translation: CASSQPLGPLHF.

The J gene is TRBJ2-3, the V gene TRBV19, with TRBD2 identical over 8 bases. The ends lost 5 bases at V and 5 bases at J; junction bases unmatched: 6. CDR1 is LNHDA, CDR2 SQIVND, per germline (reference sequence). CDR3 length: 14 amino acids. In DNA, the CDR3 is TGTGCCAGTAGTTCCAAGCGGGAGTTAGATACGCAGTATTTT. This sequence encodes CASSSKRELDTQYF.

A few counts support this clone. This chain links TRBV7-2 with TRBJ1-6, with D possibly being TRBD1 (5 bases). Trimming cost V 1 base and J 7 bases, with 11 bases left between them. The CDR3 spans 15 residues. Germline V gene lookup returns CDR1 SGHTA and CDR2 FQGNSA. CDR3: CASSLVWAGNSPLHF. Written as DNA, the CDR3 is TGTGCCAGCAGCTTAGTTTGGGCAGGGAATTCACCCCTCCACTTT.

The chain uses TRBV6-2 or TRBV6-3 and TRBJ2-1; TRBD2 aligns across 10 bases. J lost 3 bases, V lost 2 bases, and 16 bases had no gene match. CDR1 is MNHEY, CDR2 SVGEGT, per germline. The CDR3 length is 20 residues. The CDR3 loop reads CASSYVRTGSRTSGYNEQFF. The CDR3, as DNA: TGTGCCAGCAGTTACGTGCGGACAGGCTCTCGGACTAGCGGCTACAATGAGCAGTTCTTC.